These 9 T cell receptor beta chains were sequenced from one sample in a study of shared clonotypes between healthy human individuals. Data came from immunoSEQ multiplex PCR; TCRdb stores just in-frame clones and leaves some out. The table lists about 2.3 million clones, 93% of them singletons, with about 0.37% in the top ten. Sequencing used naive CD4+ T cells from PBMCs. Subset: CD45RA+ positively selected. The receptors were sampled from a man younger than 35 in good health. Some clones in this sample may be carry-over from other donors' samples.

The chain joins TRBV6-5 to TRBJ1-2, with TRBD1 as a possible D gene (6 bases). Germline lookup yields CDR1 MNHEY and CDR2 SVGAGI. The ends were cut back, 8 bases at V and 1 base at J, with 11 bases in the middle. This CDR3 has 13 amino acids. CDR3 nucleotide sequence: TGTGCCAGCCGCATAGGGGGTAACTATGGCTACACCTTC. Translating it yields CASRIGGNYGYTF.

V is TRBV6-5 and J is TRBJ1-3, with unresolved D. This CDR3 comprises 14 residues. Germline assignment: CDR1 MNHEY and CDR2 SVGAGI. Trimming removed 6 bases at V and 5 bases at J, with 14 bases between. CDR3 region: CASSKTESRNTIYF. The CDR3 coding sequence is TGTGCCAGCAGCAAAACTGAATCAAGAAACACCATATATTTT.

J is TRBJ1-4 and V is TRBV28; 9 bases fit TRBD1. J lost 7 bases, V lost 4 bases, and 4 bases had no gene match. This CDR3 region has 14 residues. CDR1 MDHEN and CDR2 SYDVKM come from the germline V gene. CDR3 DNA: TGTGCCAGCAGTTCCGGGACAGGGAGTGAAAAACTGTTTTTT. Encoded protein: CASSSGTGSEKLFF. Using reference TRBV28 and TRBJ1-4 for the parts outside the CDR3, the full variable domain is DVKVTQSSRYLVKRTGEKVFLECVQDMDHENMFWYRQDPGLGLRLIYFSYDVKMKEKGDIPEGYSVSREKKERFSLILESASTNQTSMYLCASSSGTGSEKLFFGSGTQLSVL.

This clone was picked up one time. CDR3 sequence (DNA): TGCGCCAGCAGCTGGGGGACAGCTTCCCAAGAGACCCAGTACTTC. Its protein product is CASSWGTASQETQYF. The chain joins TRBV5-1 to TRBJ2-5; 7 bases line up with TRBD1. The junction had 6 bases not matched to a gene; V was cut back by 3 bases and J by 1 base. CDR1 is SGHRS, CDR2 YFSETQ, per germline. This CDR3 region has 15 residues.

With regard to this clone: The junction departs from the called germline gene at one end, perhaps through a read error. V gene TRBV7-8 combines with J gene TRBJ1-1; D not resolved. Germline CDR1 and CDR2: SGHVS and FQNEAQ. The CDR3 covers 13 residues. As DNA, the CDR3 is TGTGCCACCAGCGCAGGACTGAACACTGAAGCTTTCTTT. This codes for CATSAGLNTEAFF. The full variable domain, its missing parts supplied by reference TRBV7-8 and TRBJ1-1, is GAGVSQSPRYKVAKRGQDVALRCDPISGHVSLFWYQQALGQGPEFLTYFQNEAQLDKSGLPSDRFFAERPEGSVSTLKIQRTQQEDSAVYLCATSAGLNTEAFFGQGTRLTVV.

The chain links TRBV28 to TRBJ2-7, with 9 nucleotides matching TRBD2. V dropped 6 bases and J dropped 4; count of bases not matched to a gene: 7. Germline CDR1 reads MDHEN; CDR2 reads SYDVKM. The CDR3 has 14 residues. The CDR3: CASRLAGGKYEQYF. The CDR3 coding sequence is TGTGCCAGCAGATTGGCGGGAGGGAAATACGAGCAGTACTTC. The full variable domain, in which reference TRBV28 and TRBJ2-7 provide the parts outside the CDR3, is DVKVTQSSRYLVKRTGEKVFLECVQDMDHENMFWYRQDPGLGLRLIYFSYDVKMKEKGDIPEGYSVSREKKERFSLILESASTNQTSMYLCASRLAGGKYEQYFGPGTRLTVT.

V is TRBV19 and J is TRBJ2-4; 8 nucleotides line up with TRBD2. The CDR3 totals 15 residues. V was pared by 10 bases and J by 0 bases, with 8 bases of the junction left unmatched. Per the germline V gene, CDR1 is LNHDA and CDR2 is SQIVND (reference sequence). CDR3 region: CATTGGGLAKNIQYF. CDR3 sequence (DNA): TGTGCCACCACCGGGGGGGGTTTAGCCAAAAACATTCAGTACTTC.

The gene calls are TRBV28 and TRBJ2-1, with TRBD2 matching over 9 bases. The CDR3 sequence is 15 residues long. CDR1 and CDR2 from the germline V gene are MDHEN and SYDVKM. After removal of 4 bases from V and 6 bases from J, the junction contained 7 bases not matched to a gene. Here the CDR3 DNA reads TGTGCCAGCAGTTCCCTAGCGGGGCCCATCAATGAGCAGTTCTTC. This sequence encodes CASSSLAGPINEQFF.

This chain connects TRBV6-1 to TRBJ1-5, with a weak D call TRBD1 (5 bases). The CDR3 sequence is 14 residues long. Trimming left V 6 bases short and J 6 bases short, with 15 bases between. CDR1 and CDR2 (germline): MNHNS, SASEGT. This CDR3 is CASRDTGQGQPQHF. The DNA of the CDR3 is TGTGCCAGCAGGGATACGGGGCAGGGTCAGCCCCAGCATTTT.